A single T cell receptor (beta chain) is shown here with its context. This specimen belongs to a study of metastatic and nonmetastatic thyroid tumors. Across the whole study: Across peripheral blood and tumor or nodule tissue samples taken from malignant and benign thyroid patients, the repertoires were compared with one another.

Original analysis: CDR3 was compared across clinicopathological groups, and the resulting differences were used to build a distant-metastasis classifier for papillary thyroid cancer. TCRdb ran MiXCR on the PCR reads. TCRdb, not the original authors, processed these V and J calls. The table shows roughly 13,000 clones, with 26% occurring only once. The CDR3 contains 12 residues. Trimming cost V 4 bases and J 5 bases, with 9 bases left between them. Treatment of any kind had been given to no patient before thyroid surgery. This receptor was obtained from a female donor with papillary thyroid cancer or a benign thyroid nodule (not recorded which). Some clones in this sample may be carry-over from other donors' samples. This chain links TRBV12-3 or TRBV12-4 with TRBJ2-7; D could derive from TRBD1 or TRBD2 (5 bases each). Sequencing used tumor tissue. The CDR3: CASSSEGNEQYF. The CDR3 nucleotides are TGTGCCAGCAGTTCTGAGGGGAACGAGCAGTACTTC.